The next 9 T cell receptor beta chains were all read from a single sample in a study of T cells after yellow fever vaccination. Each CDR3 protein is one row after TCRdb ran MiXCR on the 5' RACE reads. The table includes hundreds of thousands of distinct CDR3 sequences, 8.5% to 10% detected once. The sequencing here drew on PBMCs, taken on the day of the first yellow fever vaccination. These receptors were taken from a young man who received the YFV17D yellow fever vaccine.

In this sample, this clonotype turned up a few times. The gene calls are TRBV25-1 and TRBJ2-3; 12 positions agree with TRBD2. Germline V lookup: CDR1 MGHDK, CDR2 SYGVNS. The CDR3 contains 14 residues. V was clipped by 8 bases and J by 5 bases; unmatched bases: 5. CDR3 residues: CASASGGAGDTQYF. In nucleotides, the CDR3 is TGTGCCAGCGCTAGCGGGGGGGCGGGAGATACGCAGTATTTT.

The chain carries TRBV20-1 and TRBJ2-5, with 10 bases aligning to TRBD2. This CDR3 is built from 14 residues. The germline CDR1 and CDR2 sequences are DFQATT and SNEGSKA (reference sequence). J gave up 5 bases and V 3 bases, and 6 bases lay outside the gene matches. The CDR3, as DNA: TGCAGTGCTAGTGATGCTAGCGGGGGTGAGACCCAGTACTTC. Its protein is CSASDASGGETQYF.

The V and J genes are TRBV4-3 and TRBJ2-1; possible D gene TRBD1, 6 bases. Germline loops: CDR1 LGHNA, CDR2 YSLEER. V gave up 3 bases and J gave up 2 bases, with 14 bases separating them. The CDR3 extends over 16 amino acids. The CDR3 is CASSQYHRAAYNEQFF. As DNA, the CDR3 is TGCGCCAGCAGCCAGTATCACAGGGCAGCCTACAATGAGCAGTTCTTC.

The rearrangement uses TRBV9 and TRBJ1-3; TRBD1 is a possible D gene (6 bases). From germline, CDR1 is SGDLS and CDR2 YYNGEE. The CDR3 contains 15 residues. V was clipped by 0 bases and J by 0 bases, with 7 bases between them. This CDR3 is CASSVGGASGNTIYF. For the CDR3, the DNA is TGTGCCAGCAGCGTAGGGGGGGCCTCTGGAAACACCATATATTTT.

This chain uses TRBV5-1 with TRBJ2-5; 8 bases map to TRBD1. V shed 2 bases and J 5 bases; nucleotides not matched to a gene: 5. CDR1 is SGHRS, CDR2 YFSETQ, per germline. The CDR3 totals 14 residues. The CDR3 loop is CASSLLTGGETQYF. Written as DNA, the CDR3 is TGCGCCAGCAGCTTACTAACAGGGGGGGAGACCCAGTACTTC.

There are many counts of this clonotype. The rearrangement joins TRBV18 to TRBJ2-5; D is uncertain. Germline lookup yields CDR1 KGHSH and CDR2 LQKENI. The CDR3 consists of 15 residues. V lost 0 bases and J 6 bases, leaving 14 bases between the germline ends. CDR3 protein: CASSPPPSGSKTQYF. The CDR3 nucleotides are TGTGCCAGCTCACCACCTCCTTCCGGGTCGAAGACCCAGTACTTC.

J is TRBJ2-1 and V is TRBV7-9; 12 nucleotides match TRBD2. CDR1 and CDR2 from the germline V gene are SEHNR and FQNEAQ (reference sequence). Trimming cost V 5 bases and J 6 bases; bases outside gene matches: 8. The CDR3 is made up of 16 amino acids. CDR3 nucleotides: TGTGCCAGCAGCGCTGTGACTAGCGGGGGCCCCAATGAGCAGTTCTTC. Its protein is CASSAVTSGGPNEQFF.

This clonotype was counted many times. This chain connects TRBV5-5 to TRBJ2-5; tentatively, D is TRBD1 or TRBD2 (5 bases each). The V gene lost 0 bases and the J gene lost 5 bases, with 11 bases spanning the gap. Germline CDR1 and CDR2: SGHKS and YYEKEE (reference sequence). This CDR3 comprises 14 residues. This CDR3 is CASSLGGTQETQYF. The CDR3 DNA reads TGTGCCAGCAGCTTGGGGGGGACCCAGGAGACCCAGTACTTC.

In its sample, this clonotype was seen many times. The rearrangement uses TRBV6-1 and TRBJ2-7, with TRBD1 matching 9 bases. The CDR3 is made up of 14 amino acids. Per the germline V gene, CDR1 is MNHNS and CDR2 is SASEGT. With 4 bases clipped from V and 5 bases from J, the junction kept 6 bases outside the gene matches. The DNA of the CDR3 is TGTGCCAGCAGTGCAGGACAGGGGTGGCACGAGCAGTACGTC. Amino acid sequence: CASSAGQGWHEQYV.